The clone carrying this T cell receptor beta chain showed up just a few times. This entry is derived from a study of blood T cell repertoires in COVID-19. In the study overall: The United States, Italy and Spain were the sources of the acute and convalescent COVID-19 samples. PBMCs, B-cell-depleted T cells, or T cells provided the cDNA or gDNA that made up the material.

The germline CDR1 and CDR2 sequences are SGHRS and YFSETQ. This CDR3 is built from 14 residues. J lost 3 bases, V lost 2 bases, and 2 bases had no gene match. The repertoire was sequenced with immunoSEQ multiplex PCR; TCRdb's copy has only in-frame clones and lacks some. The sample carries 150,000 or so clones, roughly 88% recorded once. The sequence came from a woman in her fifties or sixties with acute or convalescent COVID-19. The chain couples TRBV5-1 to TRBJ1-1, with TRBD1 matching 9 bases. Source material: peripheral blood. CDR3 nucleotides: TGCGCCAGCAGCTTCCGGACAGGGGACACTGAAGCTTTCTTT. Protein: CASSFRTGDTEAFF.